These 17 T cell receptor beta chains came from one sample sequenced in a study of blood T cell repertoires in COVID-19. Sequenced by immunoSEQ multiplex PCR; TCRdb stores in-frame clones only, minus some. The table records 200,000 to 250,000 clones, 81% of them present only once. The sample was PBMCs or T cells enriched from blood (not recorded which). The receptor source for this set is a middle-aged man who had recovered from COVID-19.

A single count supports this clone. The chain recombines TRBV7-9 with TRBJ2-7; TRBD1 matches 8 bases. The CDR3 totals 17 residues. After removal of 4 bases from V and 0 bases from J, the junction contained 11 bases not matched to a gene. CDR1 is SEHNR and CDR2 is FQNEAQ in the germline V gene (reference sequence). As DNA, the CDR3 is TGTGCCAGCAGCTCATCGGGGACAGGCTCCCCCTCCTACGAGCAGTACTTC. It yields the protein CASSSSGTGSPSYEQYF.

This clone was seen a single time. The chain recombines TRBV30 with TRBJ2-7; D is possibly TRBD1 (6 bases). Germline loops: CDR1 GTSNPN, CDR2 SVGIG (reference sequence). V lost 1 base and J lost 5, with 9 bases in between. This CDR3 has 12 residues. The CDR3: CAWSGYRDEQYF. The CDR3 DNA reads TGTGCCTGGAGTGGCTACAGGGACGAGCAGTACTTC.

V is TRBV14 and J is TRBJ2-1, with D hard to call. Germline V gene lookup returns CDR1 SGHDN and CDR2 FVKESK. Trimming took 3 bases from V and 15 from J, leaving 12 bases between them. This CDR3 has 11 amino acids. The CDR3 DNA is TGTGCCAGCAGCCATTTCATGTACTTGTTCTTC. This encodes CASSHFMYLFF.

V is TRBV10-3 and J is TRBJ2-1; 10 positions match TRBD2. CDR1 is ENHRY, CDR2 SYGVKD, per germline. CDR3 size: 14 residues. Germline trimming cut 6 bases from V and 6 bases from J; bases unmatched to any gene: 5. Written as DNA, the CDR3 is TGTGCCATCAGCCTAGCGGGGGTGGGCAATGAGCAGTTCTTC. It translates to CAISLAGVGNEQFF.

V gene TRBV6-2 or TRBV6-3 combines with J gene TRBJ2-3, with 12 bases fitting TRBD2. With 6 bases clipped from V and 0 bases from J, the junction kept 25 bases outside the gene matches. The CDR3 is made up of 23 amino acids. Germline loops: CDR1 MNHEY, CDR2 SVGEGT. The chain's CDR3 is CASSLRFSLAGGRTTTSTDTQYF. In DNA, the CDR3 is TGTGCCAGCAGCCTCCGGTTCTCACTAGCGGGGGGCCGGACTACTACTAGCACAGATACGCAGTATTTT.

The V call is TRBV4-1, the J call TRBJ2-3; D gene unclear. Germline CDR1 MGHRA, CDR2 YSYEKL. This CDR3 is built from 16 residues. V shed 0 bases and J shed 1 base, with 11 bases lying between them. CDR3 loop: CASSQDLRQGTDTQYF. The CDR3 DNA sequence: TGCGCCAGCAGCCAAGATCTACGACAAGGCACAGATACGCAGTATTTT.

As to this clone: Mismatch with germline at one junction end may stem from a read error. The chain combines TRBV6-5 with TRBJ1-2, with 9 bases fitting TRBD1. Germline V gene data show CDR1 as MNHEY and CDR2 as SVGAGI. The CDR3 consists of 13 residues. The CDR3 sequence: CASSGTGKEFSVF. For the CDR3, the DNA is TGTGCCAGCAGCGGGACAGGGAAGGAGTTTTCGGTTTTC.

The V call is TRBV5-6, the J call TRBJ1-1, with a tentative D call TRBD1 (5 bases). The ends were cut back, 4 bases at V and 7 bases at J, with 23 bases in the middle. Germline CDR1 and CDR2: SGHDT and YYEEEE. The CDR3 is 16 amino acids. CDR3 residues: CASSRLGGVLDNEAFF. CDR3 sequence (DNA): TGTGCCAGCAGCCGACTTGGGGGGGTGCTAGATAATGAAGCTTTCTTT.

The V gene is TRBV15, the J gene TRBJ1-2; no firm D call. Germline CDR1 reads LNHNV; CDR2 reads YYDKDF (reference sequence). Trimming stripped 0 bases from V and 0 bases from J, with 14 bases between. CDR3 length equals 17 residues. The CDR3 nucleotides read TGTGCCACCAGCAGAGATAGGAACAGATTAACTAACTATGGCTACACCTTC. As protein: CATSRDRNRLTNYGYTF.

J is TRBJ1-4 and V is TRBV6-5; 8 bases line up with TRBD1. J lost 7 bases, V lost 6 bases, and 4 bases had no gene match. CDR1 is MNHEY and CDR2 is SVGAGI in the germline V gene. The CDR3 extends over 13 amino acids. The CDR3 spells CASRDRETEKLFF. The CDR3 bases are TGTGCCAGCAGGGACAGGGAGACTGAAAAACTGTTTTTT.

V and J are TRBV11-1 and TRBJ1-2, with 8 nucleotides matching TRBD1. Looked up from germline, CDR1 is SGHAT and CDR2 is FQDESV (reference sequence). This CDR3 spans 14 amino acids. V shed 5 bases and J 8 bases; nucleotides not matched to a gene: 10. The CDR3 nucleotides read TGTGCCAGCAGCCATTCTGACAGGGGAGGAGGCTACACCTTC. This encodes CASSHSDRGGGYTF.

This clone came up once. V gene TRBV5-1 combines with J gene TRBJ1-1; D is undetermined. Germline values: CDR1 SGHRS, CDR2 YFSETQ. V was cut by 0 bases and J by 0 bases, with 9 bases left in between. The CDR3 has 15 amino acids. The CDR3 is CASSLGTPMNTEAFF. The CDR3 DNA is TGCGCCAGCAGCTTGGGAACACCCATGAACACTGAAGCTTTCTTT.

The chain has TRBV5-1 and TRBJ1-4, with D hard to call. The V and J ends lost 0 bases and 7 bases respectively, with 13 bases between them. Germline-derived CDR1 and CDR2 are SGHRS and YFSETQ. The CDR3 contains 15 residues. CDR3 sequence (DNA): TGCGCCAGCAGCTTGGGGTCAGACATTTTTGAAAAACTGTTTTTT. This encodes CASSLGSDIFEKLFF.

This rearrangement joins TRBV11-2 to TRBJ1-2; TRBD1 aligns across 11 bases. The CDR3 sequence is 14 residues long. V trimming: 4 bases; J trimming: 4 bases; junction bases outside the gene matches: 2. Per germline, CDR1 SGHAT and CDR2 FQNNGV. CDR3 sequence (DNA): TGTGCCAGCAGCTCGGACAGGGGGCTCTATGGCTACACCTTC. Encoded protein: CASSSDRGLYGYTF.

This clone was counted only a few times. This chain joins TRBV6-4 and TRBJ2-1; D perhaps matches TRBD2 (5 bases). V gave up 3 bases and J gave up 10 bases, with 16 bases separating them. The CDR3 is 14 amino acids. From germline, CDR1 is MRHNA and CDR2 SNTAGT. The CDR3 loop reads CASSEVPQRREQFF. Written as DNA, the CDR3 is TGTGCCAGCAGTGAAGTTCCGCAGAGGAGGGAGCAGTTCTTC.

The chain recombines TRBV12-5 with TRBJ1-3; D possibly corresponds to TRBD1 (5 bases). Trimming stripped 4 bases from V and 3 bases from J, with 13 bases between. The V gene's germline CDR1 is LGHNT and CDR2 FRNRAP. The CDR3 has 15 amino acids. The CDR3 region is CASGWGRGGGNTIYF. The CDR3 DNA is TGTGCTAGTGGTTGGGGGAGGGGAGGTGGAAACACCATATATTTT.

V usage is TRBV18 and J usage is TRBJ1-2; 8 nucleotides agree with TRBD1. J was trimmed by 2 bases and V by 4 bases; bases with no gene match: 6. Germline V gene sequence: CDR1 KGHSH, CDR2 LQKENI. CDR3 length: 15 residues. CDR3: CASSLTRQGNYGYTF. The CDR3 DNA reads TGTGCCAGCTCACTAACCAGACAGGGGAACTATGGCTACACCTTC.